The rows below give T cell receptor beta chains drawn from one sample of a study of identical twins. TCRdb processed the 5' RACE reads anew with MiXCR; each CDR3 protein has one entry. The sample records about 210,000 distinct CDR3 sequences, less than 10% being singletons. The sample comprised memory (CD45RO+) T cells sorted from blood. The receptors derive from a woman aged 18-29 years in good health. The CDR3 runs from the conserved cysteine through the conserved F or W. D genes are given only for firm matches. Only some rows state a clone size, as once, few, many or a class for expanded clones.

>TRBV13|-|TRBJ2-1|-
CASSLPAGIFEQFF
TGTGCCAGCAGCTTACCGGCCGGCATCTTTGAGCAGTTCTTC
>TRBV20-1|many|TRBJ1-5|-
CSTGLSNQPQHF
TGCAGTACGGGGCTTAGCAATCAGCCCCAGCATTTT
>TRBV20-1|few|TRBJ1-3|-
CSARTAGGTIYF
TGCAGTGCTCGGACAGCCGGCGGCACCATATATTTT
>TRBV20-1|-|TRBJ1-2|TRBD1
CSATNYLTGGVDGYTF
TGCAGTGCTACGAATTATTTAACAGGGGGGGTTGATGGCTACACCTTC
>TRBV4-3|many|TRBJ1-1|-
CASSQDRDTEAFF
TGCGCCAGCAGCCAAGATCGCGACACTGAAGCTTTCTTT
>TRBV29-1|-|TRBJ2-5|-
CTGGTETQYF
TGCACCGGGGGAACGGAGACCCAGTACTTC
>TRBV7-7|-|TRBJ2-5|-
CASSPIGGNQETQYF
TGTGCTAGCAGCCCTATTGGGGGAAACCAAGAGACCCAGTACTTC
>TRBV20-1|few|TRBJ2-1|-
CSASDWLVVEQFF
TGCAGTGCTTCGGACTGGCTGGTAGTAGAGCAGTTCTTC
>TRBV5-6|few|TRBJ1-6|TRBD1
CASSLTGVGSPLHF
TGTGCCAGCAGCCTTACAGGGGTTGGTTCACCCCTCCACTTT
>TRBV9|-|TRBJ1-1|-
CASSPGVGAEAFF
TGTGCCAGCAGCCCGGGGGTCGGTGCTGAAGCTTTCTTT
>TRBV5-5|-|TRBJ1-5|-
CASSPGPGQPQHF
TGTGCCAGCAGCCCTGGGCCAGGTCAGCCCCAGCATTTT
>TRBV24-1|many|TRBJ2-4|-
CAGRGLAKNIQYF
TGTGCCGGGAGAGGACTAGCCAAAAACATTCAGTACTTC
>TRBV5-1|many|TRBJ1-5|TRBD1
CASSEGTENQPQHF
TGCGCCAGCAGCGAAGGGACAGAGAATCAGCCCCAGCATTTT
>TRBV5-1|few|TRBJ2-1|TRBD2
CASSLHGLAGGYNEQFF
TGCGCCAGCAGCTTACACGGACTAGCGGGAGGCTACAATGAGCAGTTCTTC
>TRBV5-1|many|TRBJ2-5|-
CASSPKGWNDETQYF
TGCGCCAGCAGCCCTAAGGGCTGGAACGACGAGACCCAGTACTTC
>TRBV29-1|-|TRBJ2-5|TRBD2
CSVEDGGLAGQETQYF
TGCAGCGTTGAAGATGGTGGTCTAGCGGGTCAAGAGACCCAGTACTTC
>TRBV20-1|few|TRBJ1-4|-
CSASSFGQAKLFF
TGCAGTGCTAGTTCTTTCGGCCAGGCGAAACTGTTTTTT
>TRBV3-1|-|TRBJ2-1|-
CASSQGGRIAYNEQFF
TGTGCCAGCAGCCAAGGAGGGCGGATCGCCTACAATGAGCAGTTCTTC
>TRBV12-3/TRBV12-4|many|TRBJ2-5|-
CASSTDGETQYF
TGTGCCAGCAGCACGGACGGGGAGACCCAGTACTTC
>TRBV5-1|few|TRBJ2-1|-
CASSLSGGRTYNEQFF
TGCGCCAGCAGCTTGTCAGGGGGGCGGACTTACAATGAGCAGTTCTTC
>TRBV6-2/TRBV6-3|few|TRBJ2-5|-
CASMRQTQETQYF
TGTGCCAGCATGCGGCAAACCCAAGAGACCCAGTACTTC
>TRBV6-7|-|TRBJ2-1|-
CASSYSRHSTVASYNEQFF
TGTGCCAGCAGTTACTCGAGACATTCAACGGTAGCGAGTTACAATGAGCAGTTCTTC
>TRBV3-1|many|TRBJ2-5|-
CASSPRMETQYF
TGTGCCAGCAGCCCCCGGATGGAGACCCAGTACTTC
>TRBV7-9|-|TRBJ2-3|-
CASSLVRATDTQYF
TGTGCCAGCAGCTTAGTCCGTGCAACGGATACGCAGTATTTT
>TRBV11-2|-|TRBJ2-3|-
CASSPAVPSIDTQYF
TGTGCCAGCAGCCCTGCGGTTCCTAGCATAGATACGCAGTATTTT
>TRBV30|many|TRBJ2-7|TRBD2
CAWSPPPRLAVTYEQYF
TGTGCCTGGAGTCCACCCCCCCGACTAGCGGTTACCTACGAGCAGTACTTC
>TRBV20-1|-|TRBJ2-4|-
CSARGEGLDIQYF
TGCAGTGCTAGAGGCGAGGGGCTCGACATTCAGTACTTC
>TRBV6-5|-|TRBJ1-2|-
CASSYPGYGYTF
TGTGCCAGCAGTTACCCAGGGTATGGCTACACCTTC
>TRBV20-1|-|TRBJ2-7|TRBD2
CSARASSGYEQYF
TGCAGTGCTAGAGCTTCTAGCGGCTACGAGCAGTACTTC
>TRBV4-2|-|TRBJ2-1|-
CASSQERASYNEQFF
TGTGCCAGCAGCCAAGAGCGGGCCTCCTACAATGAGCAGTTCTTC
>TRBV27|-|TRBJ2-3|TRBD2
CASSLEAGVTQYF
TGTGCCAGCAGTTTAGAAGCGGGAGTTACGCAGTATTTT
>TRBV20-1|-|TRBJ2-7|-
CSARDPKGYTYEQYF
TGCAGTGCTAGAGATCCGAAAGGGTACACCTACGAGCAGTACTTC
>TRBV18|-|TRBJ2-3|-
CASSPLLAGDTQYF
TGTGCCAGCTCACCACTCCTAGCCGGAGATACGCAGTATTTT
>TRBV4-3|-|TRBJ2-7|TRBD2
CASSQRTSGYYEQYF
TGCGCCAGCAGCCAAAGGACTAGCGGATACTACGAGCAGTACTTC
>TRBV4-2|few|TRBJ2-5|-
CASSHRRAAGETQYF
TGTGCCAGCAGCCACCGTCGGGCTGCAGGGGAGACCCAGTACTTC
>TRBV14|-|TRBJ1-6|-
CASSQDRNSPLHF
TGTGCCAGCAGCCAAGATCGGAATTCACCCCTCCACTTT
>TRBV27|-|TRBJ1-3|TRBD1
CASSPTGGLGGTIYF
TGTGCCAGCAGTCCAACAGGGGGCCTGGGGGGCACCATATATTTT
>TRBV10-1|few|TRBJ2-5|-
CASSDGRVVETQYF
TGCGCCAGCAGTGATGGCAGGGTTGTCGAGACCCAGTACTTC
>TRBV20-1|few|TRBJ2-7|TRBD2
CSGLAGDQEQYF
TGCAGTGGACTAGCGGGAGATCAAGAGCAGTACTTC
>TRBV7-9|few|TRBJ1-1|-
CASSAIGAENTEAFF
TGTGCCAGCAGCGCCATAGGGGCCGAGAACACTGAAGCTTTCTTT
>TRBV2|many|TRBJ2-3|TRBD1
CASSTGTGGGDTQYF
TGTGCCAGCAGTACCGGGACAGGGGGTGGGGATACGCAGTATTTT
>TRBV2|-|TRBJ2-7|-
CASSGPIGYEQYF
TGTGCCAGCAGTGGACCCATAGGGTACGAGCAGTACTTC
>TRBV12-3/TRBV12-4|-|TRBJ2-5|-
CASSPGYSTAETQYF
TGTGCCAGCAGCCCCGGCTATAGCACGGCAGAGACCCAGTACTTC
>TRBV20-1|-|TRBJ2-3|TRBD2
CSASHLGRGGSDTQYF
TGCAGTGCTAGTCATCTCGGGCGGGGGGGCTCGGATACGCAGTATTTT
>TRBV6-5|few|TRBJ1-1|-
CASSYSRSGIRLFAEAFF
TGTGCCAGCAGTTACTCGAGAAGCGGGATTAGGCTCTTTGCGGAGGCTTTCTTT
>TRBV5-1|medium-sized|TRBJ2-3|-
CASSLRDTQYF
TGCGCCAGCAGCTTGAGGGATACGCAGTATTTT
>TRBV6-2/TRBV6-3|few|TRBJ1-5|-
CASSYGAVNQPQHF
TGTGCCAGCAGTTACGGGGCAGTAAATCAGCCCCAGCATTTT
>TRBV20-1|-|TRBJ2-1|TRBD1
CSALDRGGFDEQFF
TGCAGTGCTCTCGACAGGGGAGGATTCGATGAGCAGTTCTTC
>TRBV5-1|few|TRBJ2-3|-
CASSDPNTDTQYF
TGCGCCAGCAGCGACCCGAACACAGATACGCAGTATTTT
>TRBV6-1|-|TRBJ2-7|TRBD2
CASSPTPQRGDEQYF
TGTGCCAGCAGTCCCACTCCCCAGCGGGGGGACGAGCAGTACTTC
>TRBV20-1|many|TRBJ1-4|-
CSALLSGNEKLFF
TGCAGTGCCCTCCTATCGGGGAATGAAAAACTGTTTTTT
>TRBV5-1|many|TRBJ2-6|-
CASKTGSSGANVLTF
TGCGCCAGCAAAACAGGGAGCTCTGGGGCCAACGTCCTGACTTTC
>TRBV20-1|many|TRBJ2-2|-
CSASPPGGRGDTGELFF
TGCAGTGCCAGTCCCCCCGGGGGCCGGGGAGACACCGGGGAGCTGTTTTTT
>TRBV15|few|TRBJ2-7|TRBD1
CATSRGLQGYEQYF
TGTGCCACCAGCAGAGGTCTACAGGGGTACGAGCAGTACTTC